This T cell receptor beta chain derives from a study of T cells after yellow fever vaccination. Regarding the study as a whole: In post-booster samples, most primary-vaccination clones reappeared (approximately 95% CD4, roughly 88% CD8). Although the secondary response was weaker, it peaked faster, at day 5 versus 15.

Comments on this clonotype: Its target is not known.

V lost 4 bases, J lost 0 bases, and 4 bases stayed unmatched. Germline lookup yields CDR1 SGHRS and CDR2 YFSETQ. There are 15 residues in the CDR3. TCRdb re-called the 5' RACE reads through MiXCR, storing one row per CDR3 protein. The repertoire holds some 560,000 distinct CDR3 sequences, roughly a fifth seen once, with roughly an eighth in the top ten. The V gene is TRBV5-1, the J gene TRBJ2-3, with 8 bases that match TRBD1. The clonotype was recovered from a man between 25 and 39 years old who received the YFV17D yellow fever vaccine. The sequencing used PBMCs, collected 15 days after the yellow fever booster vaccination. The chain's CDR3 is CASSSRQGSTDTQYF. As DNA, the CDR3 is TGCGCCAGCAGCAGTAGACAGGGGAGCACAGATACGCAGTATTTT. The variable domain in full, with the rest retrieved from reference TRBV5-1 and TRBJ2-3, is KAGVTQTPRYLIKTRGQQVTLSCSPISGHRSVSWYQQTPGQGLQFLFEYFSETQRNKGNFPGRFSGRQFSNSRSEMNVSTLELGDSALYLCASSSRQGSTDTQYFGPGTRLTVL.